This T cell receptor beta chain emerged from a study of blood T cells in healthy people across ages. Study-wide points: Higher diversity, along with more naive CD4+ cells, distinguished long-lived donors from aged donors. Diversity of TCR beta per million T cells declined in a roughly linear way with age.

The authors ran a second PCR of roughly 6 to 11 cycles using a sample-barcoded 5' primer and a J-beta primer mix. MiXCR, applied by TCRdb to the 5' RACE reads, yields one record per CDR3 protein. Of approximately 830,000 distinct CDR3 sequences in the sample, about 59% were seen once. About this clonotype: The antigen is unknown.

The CDR3 has 18 residues. The V gene lost 0 bases and the J gene lost 11 bases, with 28 bases spanning the gap. Per germline, CDR1 LGHNA and CDR2 YSLEER. This TCR was sampled from a man aged 25-45 years in good health. This chain uses TRBV4-3 with TRBJ2-5; D may be TRBD1 (6 bases). Input material: blood. DNA for the CDR3: TGCGCCAGCAGCCAAGAGTGGAGAGTCGACAGGACTTACAATGAGCAGTACTTC. It specifies CASSQEWRVDRTYNEQYF.